These T cell receptor beta chains were read from a single sample in a study of shared clonotypes between healthy human individuals. Repertoires were generated with immunoSEQ multiplex PCR, while TCRdb's copy carries only in-frame clones and drops some. The data contain 550,000 to 650,000 clones, approximately 96% of them singletons. The sample was naive CD8+ T cells sorted from blood. These receptors came from a woman in her twenties or thirties in good health. Each CDR3 is given without its conserved first and last residue. The order of the fields is D gene, J gene, V gene, CDR3 protein. The D gene is left open where the match is weak.

D gene: -; J gene: TRBJ2-3; V gene: TRBV27; CDR3 protein: ASGTIGSPDTQY
D gene: -; J gene: TRBJ1-5; V gene: TRBV6-4; CDR3 protein: ASSPGQYSNQPQH
D gene: -; J gene: TRBJ2-7; V gene: TRBV5-1; CDR3 protein: ASSLGGIYEQY
D gene: -; J gene: TRBJ2-1; V gene: TRBV6-5; CDR3 protein: ASSYTDWGGEQF
D gene: TRBD2; J gene: TRBJ2-3; V gene: TRBV28; CDR3 protein: ATLAEPKDTQY
D gene: TRBD1; J gene: -; V gene: TRBV5-1; CDR3 protein: ASSLGPRGQGSYEQY
D gene: TRBD1; J gene: TRBJ2-1; V gene: TRBV19; CDR3 protein: ASSHRGGYNEQF
D gene: -; J gene: TRBJ1-1; V gene: TRBV28; CDR3 protein: AAPISNTEAF
D gene: TRBD1; J gene: TRBJ2-1; V gene: TRBV27; CDR3 protein: ASRPGTGVGYEQF
D gene: TRBD1; J gene: TRBJ1-1; V gene: TRBV27; CDR3 protein: ASSTTGGSTEAF
D gene: TRBD2; J gene: TRBJ2-2; V gene: TRBV25-1; CDR3 protein: ASSVILAGGTGELF
D gene: -; J gene: TRBJ1-4; V gene: TRBV27; CDR3 protein: ASSGGRDEKLF
D gene: -; J gene: TRBJ2-7; V gene: TRBV28; CDR3 protein: ASTPGTSFSYEQY
D gene: TRBD2; J gene: TRBJ2-1; V gene: TRBV27; CDR3 protein: ASRPGTSKNNEQF
D gene: -; J gene: TRBJ1-2; V gene: TRBV29-1; CDR3 protein: SVEGGTIYGYT
D gene: -; J gene: TRBJ2-1; V gene: TRBV28; CDR3 protein: ATYDRNEQF
D gene: TRBD2; J gene: TRBJ2-1; V gene: TRBV19; CDR3 protein: ASSIRGGRAPYNEQF
D gene: -; J gene: TRBJ2-7; V gene: TRBV2; CDR3 protein: ASHSGLSYEQY
D gene: TRBD2; J gene: TRBJ2-7; V gene: TRBV27; CDR3 protein: ASSPLYPLSGLSYEQY
D gene: TRBD2; J gene: TRBJ2-1; V gene: TRBV19; CDR3 protein: ASSSWTSGRVNEQF
D gene: TRBD1; J gene: TRBJ1-5; V gene: TRBV28; CDR3 protein: ASSLSTGQVDWDQPQH
D gene: TRBD1; J gene: TRBJ2-2; V gene: TRBV2; CDR3 protein: ASSDSRDRPNTGELF
D gene: -; J gene: TRBJ2-3; V gene: TRBV28; CDR3 protein: ASSLTSPTGGQY
D gene: -; J gene: TRBJ2-1; V gene: TRBV7-9; CDR3 protein: ASSLEAGPYNEQF
D gene: -; J gene: TRBJ1-4; V gene: TRBV6-5; CDR3 protein: ASSWISHTTNEKLF
D gene: -; J gene: TRBJ2-3; V gene: TRBV14; CDR3 protein: ASSRRGFGDTQY
D gene: -; J gene: TRBJ1-2; V gene: TRBV28; CDR3 protein: ASSRTSLPLGYGYT
D gene: -; J gene: TRBJ2-7; V gene: TRBV28; CDR3 protein: ASSYVGEQY
D gene: -; J gene: TRBJ1-4; V gene: TRBV14; CDR3 protein: ASSQSTRTGEKLF